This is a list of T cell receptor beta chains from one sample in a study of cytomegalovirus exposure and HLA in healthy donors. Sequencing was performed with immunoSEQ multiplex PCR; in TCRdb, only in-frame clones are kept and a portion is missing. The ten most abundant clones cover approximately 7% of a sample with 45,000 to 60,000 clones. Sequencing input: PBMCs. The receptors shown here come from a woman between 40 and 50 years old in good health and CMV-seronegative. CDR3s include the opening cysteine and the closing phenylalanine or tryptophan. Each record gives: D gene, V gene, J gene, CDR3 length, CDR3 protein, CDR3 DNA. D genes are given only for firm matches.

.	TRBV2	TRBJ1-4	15	CASSEPGGWNEKLFF	TGTGCCAGCAGTGAACCGGGGGGTTGGAACGAAAAACTGTTTTTT
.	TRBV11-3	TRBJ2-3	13	CASSFSSADTQYF	TGTGCCAGCAGCTTTAGCTCAGCGGATACGCAGTATTTT
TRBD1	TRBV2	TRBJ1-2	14	CASRIGQGVGGYTF	TGTGCCAGCAGAATCGGGCAGGGGGTGGGGGGCTACACCTTC
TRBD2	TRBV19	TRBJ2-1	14	CASSTGLAGREQFF	TGTGCCAGTAGTACGGGACTAGCGGGTCGCGAGCAGTTCTTC
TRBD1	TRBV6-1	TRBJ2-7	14	CASSEQGAKNEQYF	TGTGCCAGCAGTGAGCAGGGGGCGAAGAACGAGCAGTACTTC
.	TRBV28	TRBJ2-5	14	CASSFAGQGKGQYF	TGTGCCAGCTCCTTCGCGGGGCAGGGAAAGGGCCAGTACTTC
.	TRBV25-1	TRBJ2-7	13	CASSDIGGAEQYF	TGTGCCAGCAGTGATATAGGAGGGGCCGAGCAGTACTTC
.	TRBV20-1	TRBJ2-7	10	CSANSLQPIF	TGCAGTGCTAATTCACTTCAACCTATCTTC
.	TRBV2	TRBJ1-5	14	CASSRDMGNQPQHF	TGTGCCAGCAGCCGGGACATGGGCAACCAGCCCCAGCATTTT
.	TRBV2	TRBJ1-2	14	CASSEVSGGYGYTF	TGTGCCAGCAGTGAAGTTTCGGGGGGATATGGCTACACCTTC
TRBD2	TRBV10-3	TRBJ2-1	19	CAIRPNSGRAQTLTNEQFF	TGTGCCATCCGCCCAAATAGCGGGAGGGCCCAAACTCTGACCAATGAGCAGTTCTTC
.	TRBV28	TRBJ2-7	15	CASNGAERSSYEQYF	TGTGCCAGCAATGGGGCGGAGCGTTCCTCCTACGAGCAGTACTTC
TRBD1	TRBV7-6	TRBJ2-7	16	CASSPCRDRRSYEQYF	TGTGCCAGCAGCCCTTGCCGGGACAGACGCTCCTACGAGCAGTACTTC
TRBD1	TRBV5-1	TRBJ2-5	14	CASTPTGPGETQYF	TGCGCCAGCACCCCGACAGGGCCCGGGGAGACCCAGTACTTC
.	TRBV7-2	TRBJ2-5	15	CASSLQTGPQETQYF	TGTGCCAGCAGCTTGCAGACAGGCCCCCAAGAGACCCAGTACTTC
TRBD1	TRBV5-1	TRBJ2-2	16	CASSLAGQGDTGELFF	TGCGCCAGCAGCTTGGCGGGACAGGGGGACACCGGGGAGCTGTTTTTT
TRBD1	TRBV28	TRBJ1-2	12	CASKGQGYGYTF	TGTGCCAGCAAGGGACAGGGCTATGGCTACACCTTC
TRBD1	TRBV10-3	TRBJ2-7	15	CAISPPGTVVLEQYF	TGTGCCATCAGTCCTCCCGGGACAGTGGTCCTCGAGCAGTACTTC
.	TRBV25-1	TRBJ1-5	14	CASQATGSNQPQHF	TGTGCCAGCCAGGCCACAGGTAGCAATCAGCCCCAGCATTTT
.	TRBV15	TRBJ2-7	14	CATSRDRGAREQYF	TGTGCCACCAGCAGAGATCGGGGGGCGCGAGAGCAGTACTTC
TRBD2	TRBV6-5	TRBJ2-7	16	CASSYSISGGAYEQYF	TGTGCCAGCAGTTACTCGATCTCGGGGGGAGCCTACGAGCAGTACTTC
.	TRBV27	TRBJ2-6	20	CASSLSWRGRGVAGANVLTF	TGTGCCAGCAGTTTATCCTGGCGGGGTCGAGGAGTTGCTGGGGCCAACGTCCTGACTTTC
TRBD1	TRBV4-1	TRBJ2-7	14	CASSQDSRGPEQYF	TGCGCCAGCAGCCAAGATTCCAGGGGGCCGGAGCAGTACTTC
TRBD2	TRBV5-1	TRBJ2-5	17	CASSRRLAVSLGETQYF	TGCGCCAGCAGCCGTAGACTAGCGGTCTCGCTGGGAGAGACCCAGTACTTC
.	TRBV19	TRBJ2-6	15	CASSMRGSGANVLTF	TGTGCCAGTAGTATGAGAGGCTCTGGGGCCAACGTCCTGACTTTC
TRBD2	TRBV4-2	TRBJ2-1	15	CASSPGLAGVNEQFF	TGTGCCAGCAGCCCGGGACTAGCGGGAGTCAATGAGCAGTTCTTC
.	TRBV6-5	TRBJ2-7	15	CAGSLKGRGFHEQYF	TGTGCCGGCAGTCTCAAAGGAAGGGGTTTTCACGAGCAGTACTTC
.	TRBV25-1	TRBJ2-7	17	CASSELSYGGSSYEQYF	TGTGCCAGCAGTGAATTGAGTTACGGCGGCTCCTCCTACGAGCAGTACTTC
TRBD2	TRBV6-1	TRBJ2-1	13	CASRFPASGAWFF	TGTGCCAGCAGGTTTCCCGCTAGCGGGGCTTGGTTCTTC
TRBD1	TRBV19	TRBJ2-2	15	CASSIQGAQTGELFF	TGTGCCAGTAGTATACAGGGGGCCCAAACCGGGGAGCTGTTTTTT
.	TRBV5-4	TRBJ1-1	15	CASSASAGSNTEAFF	TGTGCCAGCAGCGCCTCCGCAGGATCGAACACTGAAGCTTTCTTT
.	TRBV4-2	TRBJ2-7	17	CASSPRARGGGLGEQYF	TGTGCCAGCAGCCCTCGTGCGCGGGGCGGGGGCCTCGGCGAGCAGTACTTC
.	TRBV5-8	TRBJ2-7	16	CASRHERQPLAYEQYF	TGTGCCAGCAGACACGAACGACAGCCTTTAGCCTACGAGCAGTACTTC
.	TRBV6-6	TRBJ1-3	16	CASSWGPGSVVDTIYF	TGTGCCAGCAGTTGGGGGCCGGGGAGTGTCGTGGACACCATATATTTT
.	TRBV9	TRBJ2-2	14	CASKPGGSGGELFF	TGTGCCAGCAAACCCGGGGGAAGCGGCGGGGAGCTGTTTTTT
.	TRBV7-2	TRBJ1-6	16	CASSVQGSSYNSPLHF	TGTGCCAGCAGCGTTCAGGGGTCCTCCTATAATTCACCCCTCCACTTT
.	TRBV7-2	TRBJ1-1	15	CASSTRQSMNTEAFF	TGTGCCAGCAGCACCCGACAGAGCATGAACACTGAAGCTTTCTTT
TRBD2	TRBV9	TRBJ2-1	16	CASSETGTSGYNEQFF	TGTGCCAGCAGCGAGACCGGGACTAGCGGCTACAATGAGCAGTTCTTC
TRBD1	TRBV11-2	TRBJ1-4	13	CASRQGIAEKLFF	TGTGCCAGCCGACAGGGGATTGCTGAAAAACTGTTTTTT
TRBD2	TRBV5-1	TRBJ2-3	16	CASSTRTSGAGDTQYF	TGCGCCAGCAGCACTCGGACTAGCGGAGCGGGGGATACGCAGTATTTT
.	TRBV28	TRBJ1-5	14	CASSLNRVEGPQHF	TGTGCCAGCAGTTTAAACAGGGTCGAAGGGCCCCAGCATTTT
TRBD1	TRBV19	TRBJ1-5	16	CASSSAGRGSNQPQHF	TGTGCCAGTAGTTCGGCGGGCAGGGGGAGCAATCAGCCCCAGCATTTT
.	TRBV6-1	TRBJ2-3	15	CASSEGVLGTDTQYF	TGTGCCAGCAGTGAAGGAGTCCTAGGCACAGATACGCAGTATTTT
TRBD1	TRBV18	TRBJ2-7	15	CASSPPGQGTYEQYF	TGTGCCAGCTCACCACCGGGACAGGGGACCTACGAGCAGTACTTC
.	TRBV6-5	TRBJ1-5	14	CASSYGQEGEPQHF	TGTGCCAGCAGTTACGGTCAGGAAGGGGAGCCCCAGCATTTT